The entry below describes one T cell receptor (beta chain). This clonotype has more than one count but fewer than ten. Its specific antigen is unknown. Base qualities are not recorded, but no much larger clone differs from it by a single base. Taken with the paper, the label for time point translates to: approximately 45 days after influenza vaccine administration. For CDR1 and CDR2, the germline V gene lists SGHTA and FQGNSA. The CDR3 has 15 amino acids, counting the end cysteine and phenylalanine. Here the CDR3 DNA is all that survives: 45 bases in frame from base 1. V is shortened by 2 bases, J by 0 bases, and the region joining them spans 11 bases. The sample belongs to a study of response to subunit inactivated influenza vaccine (dated by TCRdb to the late 2010s). The study in broad terms: The study used deep quantitative T cell receptor repertoire profiling to track responses to a trivalent subunit inactivated influenza vaccine. What the authors observed across the whole study: The authors proposed that each seasonal influenza vaccination may bring in only a limited number of new T cells.

Library creation used RT-PCR. The run used an Illumina HiSeq 2500. The public reads were reprocessed in TCRdb via fastp at Q25 and MiXCR, keeping in-frame beta chains. Each CDR3 protein appears once, grouped with its most common genes and DNA. The sample yields over 400,000 distinct CDR3 sequences; 10% to 15% were counted once. Clones ranked in the top ten supply over 10% of the sample. The TCR was taken from a man aged 50-59 years who received an inactivated influenza vaccine. Donor details come from another sample of the same person, matched by shared clones. The sequence is built from TRBV7-2 and TRBJ2-7; there is no confident call for the D gene. This specimen consisted of PBMCs from blood, obtained about 40 days after vaccination. At the DNA level, the sequence is TGTGCCAGCAGCTTATTCGAAGGGAACTCCTACGAGCAGTACTTC. This yields the protein CASSLFEGNSYEQYF.